One and the same sample provided the 14 T cell receptor beta chains below, sequenced in a study of blood T cells in healthy people across ages. Combining a sample-barcoded 5' primer with a J-beta primer mix, a second PCR ran for roughly 6 to 12 cycles. TCRdb called the 5' RACE reads again in MiXCR, with one record for every CDR3 protein. The profile shows about 800,000 distinct CDR3 sequences, about 42% of them singletons. Sequencing was carried out using blood. The receptors were sampled from an elderly man in good health.

This chain links TRBV25-1 with TRBJ1-2, with 8 positions matching TRBD1. Germline V gives CDR1 MGHDK, CDR2 SYGVNS. V lost 4 bases and J lost 7; bases outside the gene matches: 20. The CDR3 loop spans 18 amino acids. As DNA, the CDR3 is TGTGCCAGCAGTGGGATTCACAGGGGGAGGTCTGATTCCGTTGGCTACACCTTC. Protein: CASSGIHRGRSDSVGYTF.

This clonotype appeared many times. CDR3 sequence (DNA): TGCGCCAGCAGCTCGCCCGGGACAGGTGACACCGGGGAGCTGTTTTTT. This codes for CASSSPGTGDTGELFF. The chain couples TRBV5-1 to TRBJ2-2; 8 bases align to TRBD1. Germline V CDR1 and CDR2: SGHRS, YFSETQ. The CDR3 loop spans 16 amino acids. J gave up 3 bases and V 3 bases, and 7 bases lay outside the gene matches.

This clonotype was detected a few times. The chain combines TRBV2 with TRBJ2-7; tentative D call: TRBD1 (6 bases). V shed 3 bases and J shed 3 bases, with 9 bases lying between them. Germline V lookup: CDR1 SNHLY, CDR2 FYNNEI. The CDR3 runs 13 residues. The CDR3 loop reads CASSDLDSYEQYF. Here the CDR3 DNA reads TGTGCCAGCAGTGATTTGGACAGCTACGAGCAGTACTTC.

Only a few counts were recorded for this clonotype. The chain combines TRBV12-3 or TRBV12-4 with TRBJ2-3; a weak D match, TRBD2 (5 bases). The CDR3 contains 14 residues. V lost 5 bases, J lost 4 bases, and 13 bases lay in between. In DNA, the CDR3 is TGTGCCAGCAGTGGCACGGGGAGAGCAGATACGCAGTATTTT. Protein product: CASSGTGRADTQYF.

The chain joins TRBV6-1 to TRBJ2-1; 8 bases fit TRBD2. Losses at the gene ends were 6 bases for V and 4 bases for J; bases not matched to a gene: 8. Germline CDR1 and CDR2: MNHNS and SASEGT. CDR3 length: 15 residues. The CDR3 region is CASSSQAGVYNEQFF. The CDR3 DNA reads TGTGCCAGCAGCAGCCAAGCGGGAGTTTACAATGAGCAGTTCTTC.

This clonotype was seen only a few times. Written as DNA, the CDR3 is TGTGCCAGCAGCCTCGAGACCGGGACTAGCGGCTACGAGCAGTACTTC. This translates into CASSLETGTSGYEQYF. The gene calls are TRBV7-2 and TRBJ2-7; TRBD2 matches 11 bases. The V and J ends lost 5 bases and 3 bases, in that order; junction bases with no gene match: 9. The CDR3 sequence is 16 residues long. Germline assignment: CDR1 SGHTA and CDR2 FQGNSA. The entire variable domain, with the rest obtained from reference TRBV7-2 and TRBJ2-7, is as follows: GAGVSQSPSNKVTEKGKDVELRCDPISGHTALYWYRQSLGQGLEFLIYFQGNSAPDKSGLPSDRFSAERTGGSVSTLTIQRTQQEDSAVYLCASSLETGTSGYEQYFGPGTRLTVT.

Details on this clonotype: An end of the junction does not agree with germline; a read error may underlie this. The CDR3 coding sequence is TGTGCCATCAGCTTAGTGGCCGCCTCTGGGGCCAACGTCCTGACTTTC. This encodes CAISLVAASGANVLTF. J is TRBJ2-6 and V is TRBV7-2; D not certain. CDR3 size: 16 residues. CDR1 SGHTA and CDR2 FQGNSA come from the germline V gene.

This clonotype has a count of ten or more. The CDR3 region is CASSLVYGNYEQYF. CDR3 sequence (DNA): TGTGCCAGCAGCCTTGTATACGGCAACTACGAGCAGTACTTC. The chain carries TRBV25-1 and TRBJ2-7; no firm D call. CDR3 length: 14 amino acids. From germline, CDR1 is MGHDK and CDR2 SYGVNS. V lost 6 bases and J lost 3, with 15 bases in between.

This clonotype has only a few counts. J is TRBJ1-2 and V is TRBV29-1, with TRBD1 matching over 8 bases. V lost 7 bases to trimming and J lost 0 bases; unmatched junction nucleotides: 4. The CDR3 spans 13 residues. CDR1 and CDR2 (germline): SQVTM, ANQGSEA. The CDR3, as DNA: TGCAGCGGCCTGGACAGGGCTAACTATGGCTACACCTTC. It encodes CSGLDRANYGYTF. The full variable domain, with the rest looked up from reference TRBV29-1 and TRBJ1-2, is SAVISQKPSRDICQRGTSLTIQCQVDSQVTMMFWYRQQPGQSLTLIATANQGSEATYESGFVIDKFPISRPNLTFSTLTVSNMSPEDSSIYLCSGLDRANYGYTFGSGTRLTVV.

This chain links TRBV20-1 with TRBJ1-4, with D possibly matching TRBD1 (6 bases). The CDR3 is 13 amino acids. Between the trimmed V and J ends, which lost 6 bases and 5 bases, there was a span of 13 bases. Germline-derived CDR1 and CDR2 are DFQATT and SNEGSKA (reference sequence). The CDR3 reads CSAGPGGNEKLFF. The CDR3 DNA reads TGCAGTGCGGGCCCGGGGGGCAATGAAAAACTGTTTTTT.

The rearrangement uses TRBV4-1 and TRBJ2-3, with TRBD2 identical over 10 bases. V dropped 4 bases and J dropped 5; count of bases not matched to a gene: 3. The germline CDR1 and CDR2 sequences are MGHRA and YSYEKL. CDR3 length: 14 amino acids. The CDR3 here is CASSLSGGGDTQYF. CDR3 sequence (DNA): TGCGCCAGCAGCCTGAGCGGGGGGGGAGATACGCAGTATTTT.

V gene TRBV7-2 combines with J gene TRBJ1-1, with 8 bases aligning to TRBD1. Germline CDR1 SGHTA, CDR2 FQGNSA. CDR3 length: 16 residues. Losses at the gene ends were 5 bases for V and 6 bases for J; bases not matched to a gene: 14. Here the CDR3 reads CASSPSPGTGRSEAFF. CDR3 nucleotides: TGTGCCAGCAGCCCTAGCCCCGGGACAGGTCGGTCTGAAGCTTTCTTT.

The chain carries TRBV20-1 and TRBJ1-2; tentative D call: TRBD1 (6 bases). Germline V lookup: CDR1 DFQATT, CDR2 SNEGSKA (reference sequence). V lost 4 bases and J 8 bases, leaving 11 bases between the germline ends. The CDR3 is 11 amino acids. Here the CDR3 reads CSAKTGWGYTF. Here the CDR3 DNA reads TGCAGTGCTAAAACAGGGTGGGGCTACACCTTC.

This clonotype turned up a few times. The CDR3 nucleotides are TGTGCCAGCAGCTTAGTTGGGACTAGCGGGAGGCTGAGACGGGGTGAGCAGTTCTTC. Its translation is CASSLVGTSGRLRRGEQFF. The rearrangement links TRBV7-2 to TRBJ2-1; 15 positions match TRBD2. This CDR3 region has 19 residues. V was clipped by 1 base and J by 9 bases; unmatched bases: 13. CDR1 is SGHTA, CDR2 FQGNSA, per germline.